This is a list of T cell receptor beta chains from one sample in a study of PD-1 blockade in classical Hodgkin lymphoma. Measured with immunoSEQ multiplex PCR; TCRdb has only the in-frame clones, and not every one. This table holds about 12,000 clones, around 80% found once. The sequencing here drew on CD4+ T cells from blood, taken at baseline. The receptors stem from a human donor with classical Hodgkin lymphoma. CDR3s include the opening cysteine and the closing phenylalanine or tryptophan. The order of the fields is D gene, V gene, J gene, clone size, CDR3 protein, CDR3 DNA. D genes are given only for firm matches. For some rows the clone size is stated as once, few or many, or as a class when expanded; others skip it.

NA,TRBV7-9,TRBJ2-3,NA,CASELTGGTDTQYF,TGTGCCAGCGAACTAACGGGGGGCACAGATACGCAGTATTTT
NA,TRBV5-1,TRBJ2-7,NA,CASSFWGLGAGFSYEQYF,TGCGCCAGCAGCTTTTGGGGGTTGGGGGCGGGGTTCTCCTACGAGCAGTACTTC
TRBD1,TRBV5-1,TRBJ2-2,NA,CASSLAGTGAGTGELFF,TGCGCCAGCAGCTTGGCCGGGACAGGGGCGGGCACCGGGGAGCTGTTTTTT
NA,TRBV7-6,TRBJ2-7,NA,CASSLKAGALISYEQYF,TGTGCCAGCAGCTTAAAGGCGGGGGCCCTTATCTCCTACGAGCAGTACTTC
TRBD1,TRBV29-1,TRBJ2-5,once,CSVSGTGVLETQYF,TGCAGCGTGTCCGGGACAGGGGTGCTAGAGACCCAGTACTTC
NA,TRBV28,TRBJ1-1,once,CASSLSGGLGTEAFF,TGTGCCAGCAGTTTAAGCGGGGGGCTTGGCACTGAAGCTTTCTTT
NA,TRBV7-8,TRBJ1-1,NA,CASSLVAGTEAFF,TGTGCCAGCAGCTTAGTCGCTGGGACTGAAGCTTTCTTT
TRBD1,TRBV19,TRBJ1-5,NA,CASSIGTGNNQPQHF,TGTGCCAGTAGTATAGGGACAGGGAACAATCAGCCCCAGCATTTT
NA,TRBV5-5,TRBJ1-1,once,CASSLEQWKMLAFF,TGTGCCAGCAGCTTGGAGCAGTGGAAGATGTTGGCTTTCTTT
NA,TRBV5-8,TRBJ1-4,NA,CASSLSGGAGEKLFF,TGTGCCAGCAGCTTGAGTGGCGGGGCGGGTGAAAAACTGTTTTTT
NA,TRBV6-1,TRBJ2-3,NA,CASSQVYTDTQYF,TGTGCCAGCAGCCAGGTCTACACAGATACGCAGTATTTT
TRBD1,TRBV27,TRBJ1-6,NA,CASRGTGHNSPLHF,TGTGCCAGCAGGGGGACAGGGCATAATTCACCCCTCCACTTT
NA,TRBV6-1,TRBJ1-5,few,CASSEAGRWSQPQHF,TGTGCCAGCAGTGAAGCAGGGAGGTGGTCCCAGCCCCAGCATTTT
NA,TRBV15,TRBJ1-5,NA,CATSLDRHNQPQHF,TGTGCCACCAGCCTGGACAGACACAATCAGCCCCAGCATTTT
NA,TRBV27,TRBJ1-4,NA,CASREPLTEKLFF,TGTGCCAGCAGGGAACCCTTGACTGAAAAACTGTTTTTT
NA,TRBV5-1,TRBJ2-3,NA,CASSLLGTDTQYF,TGCGCCAGCAGCTTGTTGGGCACAGATACGCAGTATTTT
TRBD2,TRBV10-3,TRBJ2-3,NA,CAISRLAGGSTDTQYF,TGTGCCATCAGTCGACTAGCGGGGGGGAGCACAGATACGCAGTATTTT
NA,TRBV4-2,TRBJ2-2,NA,CASSINANTGELFF,TGTGCCAGCAGTATAAACGCGAACACCGGGGAGCTGTTTTTT
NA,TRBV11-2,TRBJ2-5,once,CASSLDWWGNQETQYF,TGTGCCAGCAGCTTAGATTGGTGGGGCAACCAAGAGACCCAGTACTTC
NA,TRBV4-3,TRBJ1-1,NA,CASSQEFYTEAFF,TGCGCCAGCAGCCAAGAGTTCTACACTGAAGCTTTCTTT
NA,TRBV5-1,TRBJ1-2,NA,CASSLDSPGGAF,TGCGCCAGCAGCTTGGACAGCCCGGGAGGCGCCTTC
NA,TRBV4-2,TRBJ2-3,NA,CASSQGQTSTDTQYF,TGTGCCAGCAGCCAAGGTCAGACTAGCACAGATACGCAGTATTTT
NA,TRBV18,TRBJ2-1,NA,CASSPNQGNEQFF,TGTGCCAGCTCACCAAATCAGGGGAATGAGCAGTTCTTC
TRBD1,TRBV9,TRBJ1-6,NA,CASSPGTASNNSPLHF,TGTGCCAGCAGCCCAGGGACAGCTTCCAATAATTCACCCCTCCACTTT
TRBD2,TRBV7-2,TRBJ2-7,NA,CASSFSMRETYEQYF,TGTGCCAGCAGCTTCTCCATGCGGGAGACCTACGAGCAGTACTTC
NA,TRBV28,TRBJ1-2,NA,CASSLGRDYGYTF,TGTGCCAGCAGTTTGGGGAGGGACTATGGCTACACCTTC
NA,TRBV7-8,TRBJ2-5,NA,CASSGIPGQKETQYF,TGTGCCAGCAGCGGGATTCCGGGACAAAAGGAGACCCAGTACTTC
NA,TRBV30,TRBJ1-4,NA,CAWNRGINEKLFF,TGTGCCTGGAACCGGGGGATTAATGAAAAACTGTTTTTT
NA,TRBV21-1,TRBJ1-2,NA,CASSKVEQPYGYTF,TGTGCCAGCAGCAAAGTAGAACAGCCCTATGGCTACACCTTC
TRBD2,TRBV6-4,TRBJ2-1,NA,CASSAGLAGGSEQFF,TGTGCCAGCAGTGCAGGACTAGCGGGGGGGAGTGAGCAGTTCTTC
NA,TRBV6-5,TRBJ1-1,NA,CASRRGVGNTEAFF,TGTGCCAGCAGACGAGGGGTCGGAAACACTGAAGCTTTCTTT
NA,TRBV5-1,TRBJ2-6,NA,CASSLRTGGANVLTF,TGCGCCAGCAGCTTGCGTACGGGTGGGGCCAACGTCCTGACTTTC
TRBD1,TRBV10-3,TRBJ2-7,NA,CATGDRVTEQYF,TGTGCCACGGGGGACAGGGTGACCGAGCAGTACTTC
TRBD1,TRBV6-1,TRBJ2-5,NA,CASSAVVGTGGQTQYF,TGTGCCAGCAGTGCGGTCGTCGGGACAGGAGGACAGACCCAGTACTTC
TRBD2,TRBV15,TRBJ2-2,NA,CATSRETPSLAGSGTGELFF,TGTGCCACCAGCAGAGAAACTCCCTCCCTAGCGGGGTCGGGCACCGGGGAGCTGTTTTTT
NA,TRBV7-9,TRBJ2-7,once,CASSLGWGARTYEQYF,TGTGCCAGCAGCTTAGGGTGGGGGGCGCGCACCTACGAGCAGTACTTC
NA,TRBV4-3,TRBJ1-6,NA,CASSQDRRSYSPLHF,TGCGCCAGCAGCCAAGATCGCAGGTCTTACTCACCCCTCCACTTT
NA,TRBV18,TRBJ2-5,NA,CASSPWGQETQYF,TGTGCCAGCTCCCCCTGGGGGCAAGAGACCCAGTACTTC
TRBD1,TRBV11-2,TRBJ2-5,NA,CASSFSFSGRRGHQETQYF,TGTGCCAGCAGCTTTAGTTTTTCAGGGCGCAGGGGGCACCAAGAGACCCAGTACTTC
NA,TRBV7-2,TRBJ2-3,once,CASSLEARGTDTQYF,TGTGCCAGCAGCTTAGAGGCCAGGGGCACAGATACGCAGTATTTT
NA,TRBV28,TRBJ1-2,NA,CASSSSYRAGYTF,TGTGCCAGCAGTTCATCCTACAGGGCTGGCTACACCTTC
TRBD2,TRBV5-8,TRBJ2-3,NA,CASSGRRLATTDTQYF,TGTGCCAGCAGCGGCCGCCGACTAGCGACGACAGATACGCAGTATTTT
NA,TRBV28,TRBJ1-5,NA,CASSLLVQPQHF,TGTGCCAGCAGTCTTCTGGTCCAGCCCCAGCATTTT
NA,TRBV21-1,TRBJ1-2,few,CASTSPLGRKYGYTF,TGTGCCAGCACCTCCCCCCTGGGACGGAAATATGGCTACACCTTC
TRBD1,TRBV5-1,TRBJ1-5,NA,CASSLGTGYNQPQHF,TGCGCCAGCAGCTTGGGGACAGGGTACAATCAGCCCCAGCATTTT